This is a list of T cell receptor beta chains from one sample in a study of cytomegalovirus exposure and HLA in healthy donors. The repertoire was sequenced with immunoSEQ multiplex PCR; TCRdb's copy has only in-frame clones and lacks some. The sample has around 200,000 clones; approximately 85% are singletons. The sample comprised PBMCs. These TCRs come from a woman aged 50 to 60 in good health and CMV-seronegative. Both conserved end residues are part of each CDR3. A D gene is named only where the DNA matches it firmly. Not all rows give a size; the values are once, few, many and, for expanded clones, a class.

J: TRBJ2-3
D: -
V: TRBV7-9
size: -
CDR3: CASSLGGPIRTDTQYF
DNA: TGTGCCAGCAGCTTAGGGGGCCCCATAAGGACAGATACGCAGTATTTT

J: TRBJ1-3
D: -
V: TRBV10-1
size: -
CDR3: CASSLRSGNTIYF
DNA: TGCGCCAGCAGCCTACGCTCTGGAAACACCATATATTTT

J: TRBJ2-7
D: TRBD1
V: TRBV19
size: -
CDR3: CASSPLTGPYEQYF
DNA: TGTGCCAGTAGTCCGCTGACAGGGCCCTACGAGCAGTACTTC

J: TRBJ2-3
D: TRBD2
V: TRBV19
size: -
CDR3: CASSSSGLRNTQYF
DNA: TGTGCCAGTAGTAGTTCGGGACTACGAAATACGCAGTATTTT

J: TRBJ2-1
D: -
V: TRBV9
size: -
CDR3: CASSVGEGQRSSYNEQFF
DNA: TGTGCCAGCAGCGTAGGCGAGGGACAACGCAGCTCCTACAATGAGCAGTTCTTC

J: TRBJ1-4
D: TRBD1
V: TRBV15
size: once
CDR3: CATSTGGLTNEKLFF
DNA: TGTGCCACCAGTACAGGGGGCCTTACTAATGAAAAACTGTTTTTT

J: TRBJ2-3
D: -
V: TRBV7-8
size: -
CDR3: CASSLVSRTDTQYF
DNA: TGTGCCAGCAGCTTAGTTAGTCGGACAGATACGCAGTATTTT

J: TRBJ2-7
D: -
V: TRBV4-1
size: -
CDR3: CASNTPLSGRSSYEQYF
DNA: TGCGCCAGCAACACCCCTTTAAGCGGGCGGAGCTCCTACGAGCAGTACTTC

J: TRBJ2-1
D: TRBD2
V: TRBV5-1
size: -
CDR3: CASTGLAGAGGGEQFF
DNA: TGCGCCAGCACAGGACTAGCGGGAGCCGGGGGGGGTGAGCAGTTCTTC

J: TRBJ2-5
D: -
V: TRBV15
size: -
CDR3: CATSRDPGVETQYF
DNA: TGTGCCACCAGCAGAGATCCGGGAGTGGAGACCCAGTACTTC

J: TRBJ1-6
D: -
V: TRBV28
size: once
CDR3: CASSLPAGAQSPLHF
DNA: TGTGCCAGCTCCCTGCCGGCAGGGGCGCAATCACCCCTCCACTTT

J: TRBJ2-2
D: TRBD2
V: TRBV19
size: -
CDR3: CASSISGTRIIAGLNTGELFF
DNA: TGTGCCAGTAGTATATCAGGGACTCGTATAATAGCGGGATTGAACACCGGGGAGCTGTTTTTT

J: TRBJ2-1
D: TRBD2
V: TRBV7-9
size: -
CDR3: CASSHLQGLAGSEQFF
DNA: TGTGCCAGCTCCCACTTGCAGGGACTAGCGGGATCTGAGCAGTTCTTC

J: TRBJ2-7
D: TRBD1
V: TRBV2
size: -
CDR3: CASRAGGNEQYF
DNA: TGTGCCAGCCGCGCAGGGGGCAACGAGCAGTACTTC

J: TRBJ2-5
D: -
V: TRBV4-3
size: -
CDR3: CASSQVTVGTQYF
DNA: TGCGCCAGCAGCCAAGTCACAGTGGGGACCCAGTACTTC

J: TRBJ1-2
D: -
V: TRBV19
size: once
CDR3: CASSMNGYGYTF
DNA: TGTGCCAGTAGTATGAACGGCTATGGCTACACCTTC

J: TRBJ2-3
D: TRBD2
V: TRBV29-1
size: -
CDR3: CSVGGSGTPDTQYF
DNA: TGCAGCGTTGGAGGTAGCGGGACCCCAGATACGCAGTATTTT

J: TRBJ2-2
D: -
V: TRBV4-3
size: few
CDR3: CASSPQGYANTGELFF
DNA: TGCGCCAGCAGTCCTCAGGGATACGCGAACACCGGGGAGCTGTTTTTT

J: TRBJ1-5
D: TRBD1
V: TRBV28
size: -
CDR3: CASSPMGQGNQPQHF
DNA: TGTGCCAGCAGCCCAATGGGACAGGGAAATCAGCCCCAGCATTTT

J: TRBJ2-2
D: -
V: TRBV11-1
size: few
CDR3: CASSRDWNTGELFF
DNA: TGTGCCAGCAGCCGGGATTGGAACACCGGGGAGCTGTTTTTT

J: TRBJ2-1
D: -
V: TRBV6-5
size: -
CDR3: CASSYEAGDNEQFF
DNA: TGTGCCAGCAGTTACGAGGCGGGTGACAATGAGCAGTTCTTC

J: TRBJ2-1
D: TRBD1
V: TRBV28
size: -
CDR3: CASSLWGQGGNEQFF
DNA: TGTGCCAGCAGTTTATGGGGACAGGGTGGAAATGAGCAGTTCTTC

J: TRBJ1-1
D: -
V: TRBV11-2
size: -
CDR3: CASSPWTVMNTEAFF
DNA: TGTGCCAGCAGCCCGTGGACAGTAATGAACACTGAAGCTTTCTTT

J: TRBJ1-3
D: TRBD1
V: TRBV7-8
size: once
CDR3: CASSLVGRGVGNTIYF
DNA: TGTGCCAGCAGCTTAGTTGGCAGGGGGGTTGGAAACACCATATATTTT

J: TRBJ2-2
D: -
V: TRBV6-5
size: -
CDR3: CASTLGGSGGELFF
DNA: TGTGCCAGCACCCTCGGGGGTTCGGGCGGGGAGCTGTTTTTT

J: TRBJ2-1
D: TRBD2
V: TRBV7-9
size: few
CDR3: CASSLALAGAGEQFF
DNA: TGTGCCAGCAGCTTAGCCCTAGCGGGAGCGGGTGAGCAGTTCTTC

J: TRBJ2-1
D: TRBD2
V: TRBV11-2
size: -
CDR3: CASSSRTSGRAGPGNEQFF
DNA: TGTGCCAGCAGCTCCCGGACTAGCGGGAGGGCCGGCCCTGGGAATGAGCAGTTCTTC

J: TRBJ1-2
D: -
V: TRBV27
size: -
CDR3: CASSFNDHRSHYGYTF
DNA: TGTGCCAGCAGTTTTAACGATCACAGGTCGCACTATGGCTACACCTTC

J: TRBJ1-6
D: -
V: TRBV4-3
size: -
CDR3: CASSQDQGGSPLHF
DNA: TGCGCCAGCAGCCAAGACCAAGGCGGTTCACCCCTCCACTTT

J: TRBJ2-5
D: -
V: TRBV29-1
size: -
CDR3: CSVTSQETQYF
DNA: TGCAGCGTTACCAGCCAAGAGACCCAGTACTTC

J: TRBJ2-7
D: -
V: TRBV19
size: -
CDR3: CASSIQGYEQYF
DNA: TGTGCCAGTAGTATCCAGGGTTACGAGCAGTACTTC

J: TRBJ2-7
D: -
V: TRBV4-1
size: -
CDR3: CASSQVSQGYEQYF
DNA: TGCGCCAGCAGCCAAGTATCCCAGGGCTACGAGCAGTACTTC

J: TRBJ2-3
D: TRBD2
V: TRBV4-2
size: -
CDR3: CASSQGPSGRASTDTQYF
DNA: TGTGCCAGCAGCCAAGGCCCTAGCGGGAGGGCTAGCACAGATACGCAGTATTTT

J: TRBJ2-1
D: TRBD1
V: TRBV2
size: -
CDR3: CASSEKAGGPPNEQFF
DNA: TGTGCCAGCAGTGAAAAGGCAGGGGGCCCACCGAATGAGCAGTTCTTC

J: TRBJ2-7
D: TRBD2
V: TRBV30
size: -
CDR3: CAWSLGGDPYEQYF
DNA: TGTGCCTGGAGTTTGGGGGGGGACCCCTACGAGCAGTACTTC

J: TRBJ1-2
D: -
V: TRBV27
size: -
CDR3: CASSLSAYYGYTF
DNA: TGTGCCAGCAGTTTATCCGCGTACTATGGCTACACCTTC

J: TRBJ2-4
D: -
V: TRBV7-9
size: once
CDR3: CASSLGAGNIQYF
DNA: TGTGCCAGCAGCTTAGGGGCAGGGAACATTCAGTACTTC

J: TRBJ2-5
D: TRBD2
V: TRBV7-7
size: -
CDR3: CASSLVLAGGQETQYF
DNA: TGTGCCAGCAGCTTAGTACTAGCGGGAGGGCAAGAGACCCAGTACTTC

J: TRBJ2-1
D: -
V: TRBV7-8
size: -
CDR3: CASSLVRGSYNEQFF
DNA: TGTGCCAGCAGCTTAGTTCGGGGCTCCTACAATGAGCAGTTCTTC

J: TRBJ1-6
D: -
V: TRBV6-1
size: -
CDR3: CASSVGQAGITLHF
DNA: TGTGCCAGCAGTGTCGGGCAGGCCGGGATCACCCTCCACTTT

J: TRBJ2-1
D: TRBD2
V: TRBV6-1
size: -
CDR3: CASSEGTSGSNEQFF
DNA: TGTGCCAGCAGTGAAGGGACTAGCGGGAGCAATGAGCAGTTCTTC

J: TRBJ1-2
D: TRBD1
V: TRBV30
size: few
CDR3: CASRDRGTGYTF
DNA: TGTGCCTCCCGGGACAGGGGGACTGGCTACACCTTC

J: TRBJ2-7
D: TRBD2
V: TRBV27
size: -
CDR3: CASSFLAGGAYEQYF
DNA: TGTGCCAGCAGTTTTCTAGCGGGAGGTGCCTACGAGCAGTACTTC

J: TRBJ1-5
D: TRBD1
V: TRBV4-1
size: -
CDR3: CASSQDETGNQPQHF
DNA: TGCGCCAGCAGCCAAGACGAGACAGGGAATCAGCCCCAGCATTTT

J: TRBJ2-7
D: TRBD1
V: TRBV5-5
size: -
CDR3: CASSDRASSYEQYF
DNA: TGTGCCAGCAGCGACAGGGCCTCTTCCTACGAGCAGTACTTC

J: TRBJ1-1
D: TRBD1
V: TRBV29-1
size: -
CDR3: CSIALATGHTEAFF
DNA: TGCAGCATTGCCCTTGCGACAGGGCACACTGAAGCTTTCTTT

J: TRBJ2-3
D: -
V: TRBV6-5
size: -
CDR3: CASSYLGLSTDTQYF
DNA: TGTGCCAGCAGTTACCTCGGGTTATCAACAGATACGCAGTATTTT

J: TRBJ1-5
D: TRBD1
V: TRBV19
size: -
CDR3: CASSRFRDRGSNQPQHF
DNA: TGTGCCAGTAGTCGGTTCAGAGACAGGGGGTCTAACCAGCCCCAGCATTTT

J: TRBJ2-7
D: TRBD2
V: TRBV27
size: -
CDR3: CASKLAGGSYEQYF
DNA: TGTGCCAGCAAACTAGCGGGAGGGAGCTACGAGCAGTACTTC

J: TRBJ2-7
D: -
V: TRBV7-8
size: -
CDR3: CASSSRGGSYEQYF
DNA: TGTGCCAGCAGCTCTCGTGGGGGGAGCTACGAGCAGTACTTC